The next 2 T cell receptor beta chains were all read from a single sample in a study of blood T cells in healthy people across ages. The second PCR ran roughly 6 to 12 cycles with a sample-barcoded 5' primer and J-beta primers. In TCRdb, the 5' RACE reads were re-called with MiXCR into one record per CDR3 protein. Of 650,000 to 800,000 distinct CDR3 sequences in the sample, approximately 44% were seen once. What was sequenced was blood. The source of these receptors is a man between 60 and 70 years old in good health.

The table lists this clonotype with a count of one. This chain links TRBV5-1 with TRBJ2-1, with TRBD2 identical over 7 bases. Germline CDR1 reads SGHRS; CDR2 reads YFSETQ. Losses at the gene ends were 6 bases for V and 5 bases for J; bases not matched to a gene: 8. This CDR3 region has 14 residues. This CDR3 is CASNAGGGDNEQFF. The CDR3 nucleotides are TGCGCCAGCAACGCTGGGGGGGGAGACAATGAGCAGTTCTTC.

V and J are TRBV20-1 and TRBJ2-7, with a possible D match to TRBD1 (6 bases). Trimming removed 6 bases at V and 0 bases at J, with 15 bases between. CDR1 DFQATT and CDR2 SNEGSKA come from the germline V gene (reference sequence). This CDR3 has 14 amino acids. In DNA, the CDR3 is TGCAGTGCCCGGACAGCCTCGAGCTCCTACGAGCAGTACTTC. It codes for CSARTASSSYEQYF.